Shown below are 10 T cell receptor beta chains from a single sample sequenced in a study of breast tumors, draining lymph nodes, adjacent tissues. TCRdb passed the multiplex PCR reads through MiXCR, listing each CDR3 protein once. The data show some 170,000 distinct CDR3 sequences, roughly 35% seen once. Axillary draining lymph nodes of breast cancer patients supplied the node samples. Source material: axillary lymph node tissue. All receptors come from a female donor with breast cancer. Some clones in this sample may be carry-over from other donors' samples.

The chain combines TRBV10-3 with TRBJ1-6; unclear D gene. This CDR3 region has 14 residues. Germline V lookup: CDR1 ENHRY, CDR2 SYGVKD. V lost 6 bases to trimming and J lost 9 bases, with 15 bases between them. The CDR3 loop is CAISLEGALSPLHF. The CDR3 DNA follows: TGTGCCATCAGCCTCGAGGGCGCCCTTTCACCCCTCCACTTT.

On this clonotype: A junction boundary mismatches the germline segment, possibly from a read error. Here the CDR3 reads CASSELARSSYNGQFF. CDR3 DNA sequence: TGCGCCAGCAGTGAGCTAGCGCGGAGCTCCTACAATGGGCAGTTCTTC. The chain carries TRBV10-1 and TRBJ2-1, with D possibly being TRBD2 (6 bases). This CDR3 region has 16 residues. The germline CDR1 and CDR2 sequences are WNHNN and SYGVQD (reference sequence).

The rearrangement uses TRBV20-1 and TRBJ1-1; possibly TRBD1 for D (6 bases). The V and J ends lost 4 bases and 7 bases respectively, with 19 bases between them. The CDR3 is 14 residues long. Per germline, CDR1 DFQATT and CDR2 SNEGSKA (reference sequence). CDR3 DNA sequence: TGCAGTGCTACCCCGCAGGGGCGTGCGGGTGAAGCTTTCTTT. Encoded protein: CSATPQGRAGEAFF.

This clonotype has just a few counts. This may stem from a read error, because a much larger clone lies one nucleotide away. The gene calls are TRBV11-2 and TRBJ1-2; 8 positions match TRBD1. The CDR3 extends over 17 amino acids. The germline CDR1 and CDR2 sequences are SGHAT and FQNNGV. This chain's CDR3 is CAGSLVGTGRVNYGYTF. CDR3 nucleotides: TGTGCCGGCAGCTTAGTGGGGACAGGAAGGGTAAACTATGGCTACACCTTC.

The chain has TRBV7-3 and TRBJ2-5; D unresolved. Per the germline V gene, CDR1 is SGHTA and CDR2 is FQGTGA. The V and J ends lost 6 bases and 5 bases respectively, with 13 bases between them. The CDR3 loop spans 13 amino acids. This CDR3 is CASRSRSGETQYF. CDR3 bases: TGTGCCAGCAGGTCCAGGTCCGGGGAGACCCAGTACTTC.

This clonotype was seen many times. The gene calls are TRBV3-1 and TRBJ1-2; no definite D call. Germline V CDR1 and CDR2: LGHDT, YNNKEL (reference sequence). This CDR3 comprises 15 residues. V lost 1 base and J 3 bases, leaving 12 bases between the germline ends. In nucleotides, the CDR3 is TGTGCCAGCAGCCAAGGAGCCGGAGGCCACTATGGCTACACCTTC. Translation: CASSQGAGGHYGYTF.

This clonotype was detected many times. The J gene is TRBJ1-2, the V gene TRBV14; TRBD1 is a possible D gene (6 bases). The germline gives CDR1 SGHDN, CDR2 FVKESK. The CDR3 totals 14 residues. V was clipped by 2 bases and J by 3 bases, with 10 bases between them. In nucleotides, the CDR3 is TGTGCCAGCAGCCAATCCGGGACATACTATGGCTACACCTTC. It codes for CASSQSGTYYGYTF.

This clonotype was detected a few times. A much larger clone is a single base away; this may be a read error. The chain links TRBV5-1 to TRBJ1-3; 7 bases fit TRBD1. Germline loops: CDR1 SGHRS, CDR2 YFSETQ. This CDR3 is 16 amino acids long. Here the CDR3 DNA reads TGCGCCAGCAGCTTGGGCGACAGGGTCTTGGGAAACACCATACATTTT. Residues: CASSLGDRVLGNTIHF.

This clonotype was seen repeatedly, ten times or more. The CDR3 loop reads CASSTGTGHTGELFF. CDR3 DNA sequence: TGTGCCAGTAGCACCGGGACAGGGCACACCGGGGAGCTGTTTTTT. The chain is built from TRBV19 and TRBJ2-2; TRBD1 matches 9 bases. CDR3 length: 15 amino acids. The V gene end was trimmed by 6 bases and the J gene end by 3 bases; junction bases not matched to a gene: 5. Per the germline V gene, CDR1 is LNHDA and CDR2 is SQIVND (reference sequence).

The rearrangement uses TRBV9 and TRBJ2-5; 9 bases fit TRBD2. Trimming took 0 bases from V and 5 from J; bases not matched to a gene: 5. The germline V gene has CDR1 SGDLS and CDR2 YYNGEE. The CDR3 loop spans 15 amino acids. CDR3 sequence (DNA): TGTGCCAGCAGCGTAGCCTCCAGCGGGGGGGAGACCCAGTACTTC. Its translation: CASSVASSGGETQYF.